These T cell receptor beta chains were read from a single sample in a study of OX40 agonist ivuxolimab in advanced cancers. The data were produced by immunoSEQ multiplex PCR, yet TCRdb's version contains in-frame clones alone and is incomplete. The sample comprises about 64,000 clones, approximately 85% of which are singletons, and approximately 9.8% rests with the top ten. The specimen was CD4+ or CD8+ T cells sorted from blood, collected in a trial of the OX40 agonist ivuxolimab. The receptors here all came from an adult with an advanced solid tumor such as melanoma, head and neck, liver or kidney cancer. Each CDR3 is given with its conserved first and last residue. D genes are given only for firm matches. Clone size is stated in some rows and not others, as once, few, many or a class when expanded.

clone_size: -; v_call: TRBV7-2; j_call: TRBJ2-7; d_call: TRBD2; cdr3_nt: TGTGCCAGCAGCTCTCCGGGACTAGCTCCCGAGCAGTACTTC; cdr3_aa: CASSSPGLAPEQYF
clone_size: -; v_call: TRBV7-9; j_call: TRBJ2-3; d_call: -; cdr3_nt: TGTGCCAGCAGCCCTGGCTCAGGGCTCTCTGCAGATACGCAGTATTTT; cdr3_aa: CASSPGSGLSADTQYF
clone_size: -; v_call: TRBV15; j_call: TRBJ1-1; d_call: -; cdr3_nt: TGTGCCACCAGCAGAGATAGTAACAGGGAGGCTTTCTTT; cdr3_aa: CATSRDSNREAFF
clone_size: -; v_call: TRBV5-4; j_call: TRBJ2-3; d_call: TRBD2; cdr3_nt: TGTGCCAGCAGCTGGGGTAGCGGGGGGTTCACAGATACGCAGTATTTT; cdr3_aa: CASSWGSGGFTDTQYF
clone_size: -; v_call: TRBV5-1; j_call: TRBJ1-2; d_call: -; cdr3_nt: TGCGCCAGCAGCTTGACAGGGTCGGCTAACTATGGCTACACCTTC; cdr3_aa: CASSLTGSANYGYTF
clone_size: -; v_call: TRBV18; j_call: TRBJ2-7; d_call: TRBD2; cdr3_nt: TGTGCCAGCTCCCCGAGGGGAGGGAGACCCTACGAGCAGTACTTC; cdr3_aa: CASSPRGGRPYEQYF
clone_size: -; v_call: TRBV6-5; j_call: TRBJ2-7; d_call: TRBD2; cdr3_nt: TGTGCCAGCAGTTACACGGCGGGAGAAGCTCGCGAGCAGTACTTC; cdr3_aa: CASSYTAGEAREQYF
clone_size: few; v_call: TRBV7-9; j_call: TRBJ2-7; d_call: TRBD2; cdr3_nt: TGTGCCAGCAGCTTAGCGGGAGGGAACGAGCAGTACTTC; cdr3_aa: CASSLAGGNEQYF
clone_size: few; v_call: TRBV7-2; j_call: TRBJ1-1; d_call: -; cdr3_nt: TGTGCCAGCAGCTTCGGGACGGTGAACACTGAAGCTTTCTTT; cdr3_aa: CASSFGTVNTEAFF
clone_size: -; v_call: TRBV30; j_call: TRBJ1-4; d_call: TRBD1; cdr3_nt: TGTGCCTGGGAGACAGGGGATGAAAAACTGTTTTTT; cdr3_aa: CAWETGDEKLFF
clone_size: -; v_call: TRBV10-3; j_call: TRBJ2-7; d_call: -; cdr3_nt: TGTGCCATCAGTGAGCCTTGGATTGCCCACGAGCAGTACTTC; cdr3_aa: CAISEPWIAHEQYF
clone_size: -; v_call: TRBV6-5; j_call: TRBJ1-5; d_call: -; cdr3_nt: TGTGCCAGCAAAGGGGAGGGGTATCAGCCCCAGCATTTT; cdr3_aa: CASKGEGYQPQHF
clone_size: -; v_call: TRBV7-2; j_call: TRBJ2-1; d_call: -; cdr3_nt: TGTGCCAGCAGCTTAGCGGGGCCAGGCAGGAATGAGCAGTTCTTC; cdr3_aa: CASSLAGPGRNEQFF
clone_size: -; v_call: TRBV30; j_call: TRBJ1-5; d_call: -; cdr3_nt: TGTGCCTGGAGTGGACACGGGACGCTGGGTAGCAATCAGCCCCAGCATTTT; cdr3_aa: CAWSGHGTLGSNQPQHF
clone_size: -; v_call: TRBV11-1; j_call: TRBJ2-7; d_call: TRBD1; cdr3_nt: TGTGCCAGCAGCCTCGCGGACAGGGGGTCGTACGAGCAGTACTTC; cdr3_aa: CASSLADRGSYEQYF
clone_size: -; v_call: TRBV11-2; j_call: TRBJ2-7; d_call: TRBD2; cdr3_nt: TGTGCCAGCAGCTTAGGCCTAGCGGGAGGCTCCTACGAGCAGTACTTC; cdr3_aa: CASSLGLAGGSYEQYF
clone_size: -; v_call: TRBV4-3; j_call: TRBJ2-1; d_call: -; cdr3_nt: TGCGCCAGCAGCCTGGTGGGGGAAAATGAGCAGTTCTTC; cdr3_aa: CASSLVGENEQFF
clone_size: -; v_call: TRBV4-2; j_call: TRBJ1-2; d_call: TRBD1; cdr3_nt: TGTGCCAGCAGCCAAGATCCCGGGACAGGGATGTCAGCTGGCTACACCTTC; cdr3_aa: CASSQDPGTGMSAGYTF
clone_size: -; v_call: TRBV7-2; j_call: TRBJ2-2; d_call: -; cdr3_nt: TGTGCCAGCAGCCCCACGCACGGGGAGCTGTTTTTT; cdr3_aa: CASSPTHGELFF
clone_size: -; v_call: TRBV5-4; j_call: TRBJ1-1; d_call: TRBD1; cdr3_nt: TGTGCCAGCAGCACCCCACAGGGGGGAAACACTGAAGCTTTCTTT; cdr3_aa: CASSTPQGGNTEAFF
clone_size: -; v_call: TRBV7-2; j_call: TRBJ2-5; d_call: -; cdr3_nt: TGTGCCAGCAGCTTTGCAGGGAGAGGGGGTGAGACCCAGTACTTC; cdr3_aa: CASSFAGRGGETQYF
clone_size: once; v_call: TRBV20-1; j_call: TRBJ2-7; d_call: -; cdr3_nt: TGCAGTGCTAGTTCGGACTACGAGCAGTACTTC; cdr3_aa: CSASSDYEQYF